This T cell receptor (beta chain) was retrieved from a study of CD8+ T cells in alopecia areata. The authors extracted RNA and reverse transcribed it into cDNA as the sequencing template. The table came from immunoSEQ multiplex PCR; TCRdb's copy has only in-frame clones and leaves some out. Here the sample spans about 150,000 clones, around 47% being singletons. Per germline, CDR1 MNHEY and CDR2 SMNVEV (reference sequence). The CDR3 is 17 residues long. Deletions cut 0 bases from V and 4 bases from J, with 16 bases between. The genes are TRBV27 and TRBJ2-1, with D hard to call. The origin of this receptor is a human donor with alopecia areata. Sequencing was carried out using CD4+ T cells sorted from blood. As DNA, the CDR3 is TGTGCCAGCAGTTTATCGATGGCCAGATTGTTGTACAATGAGCAGTTCTTC. The encoded protein is CASSLSMARLLYNEQFF.